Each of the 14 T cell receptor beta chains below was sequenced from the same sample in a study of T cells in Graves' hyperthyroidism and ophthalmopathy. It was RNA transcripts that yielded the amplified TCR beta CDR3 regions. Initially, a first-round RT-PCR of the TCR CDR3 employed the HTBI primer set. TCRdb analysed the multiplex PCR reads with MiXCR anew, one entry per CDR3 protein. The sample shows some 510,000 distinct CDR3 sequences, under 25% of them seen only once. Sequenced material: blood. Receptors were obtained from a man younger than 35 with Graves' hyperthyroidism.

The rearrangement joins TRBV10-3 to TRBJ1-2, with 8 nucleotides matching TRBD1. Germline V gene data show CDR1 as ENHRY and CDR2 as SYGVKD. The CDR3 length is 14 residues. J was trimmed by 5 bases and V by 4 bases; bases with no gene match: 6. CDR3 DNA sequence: TGTGCCATCAGTGTGGACAGGGAGGTATATGGCTACACCTTC. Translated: CAISVDREVYGYTF.

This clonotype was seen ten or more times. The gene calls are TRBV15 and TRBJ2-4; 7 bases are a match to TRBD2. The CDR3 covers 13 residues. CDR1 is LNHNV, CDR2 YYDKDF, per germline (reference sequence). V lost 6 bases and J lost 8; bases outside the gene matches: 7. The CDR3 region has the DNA TGTGCCACCAGTCAGCTGGGGGGGGACATTCAGTACTTC. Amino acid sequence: CATSQLGGDIQYF.

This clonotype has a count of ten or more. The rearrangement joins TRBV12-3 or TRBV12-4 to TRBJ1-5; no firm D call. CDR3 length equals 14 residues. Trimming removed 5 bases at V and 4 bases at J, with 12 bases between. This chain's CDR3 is CASSPFRTNQPQHF. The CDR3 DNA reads TGTGCCAGCAGTCCGTTCAGGACGAATCAGCCCCAGCATTTT.

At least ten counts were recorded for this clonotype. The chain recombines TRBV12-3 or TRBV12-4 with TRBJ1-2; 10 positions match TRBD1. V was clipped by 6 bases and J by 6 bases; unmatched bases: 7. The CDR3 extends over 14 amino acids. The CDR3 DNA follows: TGTGCCAGCAGCACGGGACAGGGGTTTGATGGCTACACCTTC. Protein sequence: CASSTGQGFDGYTF.

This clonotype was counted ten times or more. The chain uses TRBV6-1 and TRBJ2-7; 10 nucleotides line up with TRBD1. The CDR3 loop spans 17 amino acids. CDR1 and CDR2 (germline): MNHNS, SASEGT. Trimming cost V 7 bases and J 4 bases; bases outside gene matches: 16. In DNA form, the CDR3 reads TGTGCCAGCAATCCGGGACAGGGGACTCTTGGGTTGTACGAGCAGTACTTC. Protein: CASNPGQGTLGLYEQYF.

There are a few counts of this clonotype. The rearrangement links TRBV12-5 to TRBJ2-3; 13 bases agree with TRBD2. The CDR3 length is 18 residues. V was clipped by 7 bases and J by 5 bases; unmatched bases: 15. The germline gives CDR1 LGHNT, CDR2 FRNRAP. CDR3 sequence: CASALNILAGGPGDTQYF. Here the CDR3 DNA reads TGTGCTAGTGCCCTCAACATACTAGCGGGGGGGCCTGGAGATACGCAGTATTTT.

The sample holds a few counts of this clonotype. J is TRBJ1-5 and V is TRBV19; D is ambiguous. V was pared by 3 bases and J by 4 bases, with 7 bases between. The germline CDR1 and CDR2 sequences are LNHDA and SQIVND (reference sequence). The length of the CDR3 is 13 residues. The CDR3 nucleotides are TGTGCCAGTAGTATTGAGCAAAATCAGCCCCAGCATTTT. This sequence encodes CASSIEQNQPQHF.

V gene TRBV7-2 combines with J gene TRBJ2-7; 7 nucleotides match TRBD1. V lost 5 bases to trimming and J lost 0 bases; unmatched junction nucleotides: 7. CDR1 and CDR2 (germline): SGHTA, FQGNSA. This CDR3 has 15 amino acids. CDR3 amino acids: CASSLYTGDSYEQYF. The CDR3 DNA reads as TGTGCCAGCAGCCTGTATACAGGGGACTCCTACGAGCAGTACTTC.

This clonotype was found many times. The CDR3 is CASSMGMNTEAFF. The CDR3 DNA follows: TGTGCCAGTAGTATGGGTATGAACACTGAAGCTTTCTTT. This chain links TRBV19 with TRBJ1-1; D remains ambiguous. There are 13 residues in the CDR3. Trimming stripped 3 bases from V and 0 bases from J, with 5 bases between. Germline-derived CDR1 and CDR2 are LNHDA and SQIVND (reference sequence).

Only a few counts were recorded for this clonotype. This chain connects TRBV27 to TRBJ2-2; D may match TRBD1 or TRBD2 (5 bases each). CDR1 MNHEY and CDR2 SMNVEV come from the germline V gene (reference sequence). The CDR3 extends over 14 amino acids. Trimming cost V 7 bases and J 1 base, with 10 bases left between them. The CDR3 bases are TGTGCCAGCATCTCGGGGCTGAACACCGGGGAGCTGTTTTTT. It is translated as CASISGLNTGELFF.

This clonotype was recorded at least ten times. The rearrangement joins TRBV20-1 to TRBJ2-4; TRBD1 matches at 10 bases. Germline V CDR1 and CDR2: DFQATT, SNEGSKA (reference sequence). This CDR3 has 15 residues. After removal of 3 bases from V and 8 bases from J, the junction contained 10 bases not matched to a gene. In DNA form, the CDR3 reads TGCAGTGCTAGGATCCTGGGACAGGGGAGAGACATTCAGTACTTC. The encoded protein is CSARILGQGRDIQYF.

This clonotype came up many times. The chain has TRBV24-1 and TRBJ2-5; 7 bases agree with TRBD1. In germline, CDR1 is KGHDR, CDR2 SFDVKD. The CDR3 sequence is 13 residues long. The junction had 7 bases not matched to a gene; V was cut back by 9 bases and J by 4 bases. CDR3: CATRPRQGETQYF. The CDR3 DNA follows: TGTGCCACCCGGCCCAGACAGGGAGAGACCCAGTACTTC.

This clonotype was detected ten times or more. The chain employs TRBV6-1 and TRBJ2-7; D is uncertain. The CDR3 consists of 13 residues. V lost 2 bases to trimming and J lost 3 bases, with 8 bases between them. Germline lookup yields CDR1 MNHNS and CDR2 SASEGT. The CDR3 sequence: CASSEKESYEQYF. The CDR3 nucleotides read TGTGCCAGCAGTGAAAAGGAAAGCTACGAGCAGTACTTC.

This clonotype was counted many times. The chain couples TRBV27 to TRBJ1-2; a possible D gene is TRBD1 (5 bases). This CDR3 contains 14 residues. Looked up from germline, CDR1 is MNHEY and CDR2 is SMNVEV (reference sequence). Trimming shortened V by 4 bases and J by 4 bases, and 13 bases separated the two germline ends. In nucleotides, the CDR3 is TGTGCCAGCAGTTGGGCAGGGCCTGGCTATGGCTACACCTTC. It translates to CASSWAGPGYGYTF.